A selection of T cell receptor beta chains follows, all from one sample in a study of blood T cell repertoires in COVID-19. Sequenced by immunoSEQ multiplex PCR; TCRdb stores in-frame clones only, minus some. In the table there are 180,000 or so clones, approximately 90% of which are singletons. The specimen sequenced was peripheral blood. Receptors originate from a woman older than 75 in a cohort sampled during active or convalescent COVID-19. The CDR3 runs from the conserved cysteine through the conserved F or W. Fields, in order: D gene, V gene, J gene, clone size, CDR3 DNA, CDR3 protein. D genes are given only for firm matches. Size tells how often a clone was seen (once, few, many) or the class of an expanded clone, and some rows leave it out.

D gene: -
V gene: TRBV6-1
J gene: TRBJ1-5
clone size: -
CDR3 DNA: TGTGCCAGCAGTGAATTTGGGGAAGCGAAAGCGGACAATCAGCCCCAGCATTTT
CDR3 protein: CASSEFGEAKADNQPQHF

D gene: TRBD1
V gene: TRBV29-1
J gene: TRBJ1-1
clone size: -
CDR3 DNA: TGCAGCGTTCGGGGGATACAGGGGATGAACACTGAAGCTTTCTTT
CDR3 protein: CSVRGIQGMNTEAFF

D gene: -
V gene: TRBV28
J gene: TRBJ1-1
clone size: -
CDR3 DNA: TGTGCCAGCAGTCCCCCCCGGTATGGTACTGAAGCTTTCTTT
CDR3 protein: CASSPPRYGTEAFF

D gene: TRBD1
V gene: TRBV2
J gene: TRBJ2-5
clone size: -
CDR3 DNA: TGTGCCAGCAGGGTGGGACAGGGAAGAGGGACCCAGTACTTC
CDR3 protein: CASRVGQGRGTQYF

D gene: -
V gene: TRBV5-5
J gene: TRBJ1-5
clone size: once
CDR3 DNA: TGTGCCAGCAGCTTGTTTTTGTTGGGGAGCCAGCCCCAGCATTTT
CDR3 protein: CASSLFLLGSQPQHF

D gene: -
V gene: TRBV7-8
J gene: TRBJ1-2
clone size: -
CDR3 DNA: TGTGCCAGCAGCTTAGTTAGCAGAAACTATGGCTACACCTTC
CDR3 protein: CASSLVSRNYGYTF

D gene: -
V gene: TRBV24-1
J gene: TRBJ1-3
clone size: -
CDR3 DNA: TGTGCCACCAGTGATTCGGGTTGGCCTGGAAACACCATATATTTT
CDR3 protein: CATSDSGWPGNTIYF

D gene: TRBD1
V gene: TRBV19
J gene: TRBJ1-1
clone size: -
CDR3 DNA: TGTGCCAGTACCCGGAACAGGGGGCGGACCTTGAACACTGAAGCTTTCTTT
CDR3 protein: CASTRNRGRTLNTEAFF

D gene: -
V gene: TRBV5-4
J gene: TRBJ1-2
clone size: -
CDR3 DNA: TGTGCCAGCAGCTTGGACAGCTCCTATGGCTACACCTTC
CDR3 protein: CASSLDSSYGYTF

D gene: -
V gene: TRBV12-2
J gene: TRBJ2-3
clone size: -
CDR3 DNA: TGTGCAAGTCGCTTACCGAGACTAGCGGGGACCCAGGATACGCAGTATTTT
CDR3 protein: CASRLPRLAGTQDTQYF

D gene: -
V gene: TRBV6-2/TRBV6-3
J gene: TRBJ1-5
clone size: -
CDR3 DNA: TGTGCCAGCAGTCCCCGGGGGGGCCTCAATCAGCCCCAGCATTTT
CDR3 protein: CASSPRGGLNQPQHF

D gene: TRBD2
V gene: TRBV18
J gene: TRBJ2-7
clone size: -
CDR3 DNA: TGTGCCAGCTCACCAGGCGTAGCGGTGGGAGGGGTCTACGAGCAGTACTTC
CDR3 protein: CASSPGVAVGGVYEQYF

D gene: -
V gene: TRBV28
J gene: TRBJ1-1
clone size: once
CDR3 DNA: TGTGCCAGCAGTTTATTAAGGGAGGAAGCTTTCTTT
CDR3 protein: CASSLLREEAFF